This TCR beta chain was recorded in a study of technical replicates of blood from a few donors. Produced via immunoSEQ multiplex PCR; TCRdb's table is partial and in-frame only. This repertoire shows tens of thousands of clones, about 90% found once; its top ten account for roughly 0.27%. Germline-derived CDR1 and CDR2 are MNHEY and SMNVEV (reference sequence). The CDR3 consists of 15 residues. After removal of 9 bases from V and 0 bases from J, the junction contained 9 bases not matched to a gene. The specimen was T cells isolated from PBMCs. The chain recombines TRBV27 with TRBJ2-3; the match to TRBD2 covers 7 bases. This clonotype originated in a human donor in good health. CDR3 in DNA: TGTGCCAGTCAAGCGGGGTTTACTAGCACAGATACGCAGTATTTT. Translated, it gives CASQAGFTSTDTQYF.